Shown below are 7 T cell receptor beta chains from a single sample sequenced in a study of CD8 T cells in Susac syndrome (dated by TCRdb to between 2018 and 2020). The method was the immunoSEQ multiplex PCR assay. RNA was extracted using the RNeasy kit, and about 0.45 to 1 ug of the RNA was reverse transcribed with random hexamers. TCRdb itself trimmed the public reads at Q25 with fastp, ran MiXCR and retained productive beta chains. Rows with one shared CDR3 protein collapse into an entry with the most common genes and DNA. This sample comprises about 180,000 distinct CDR3 sequences, under 97% of them detected only once. The ten biggest clones cover approximately 0.1% of the sample. What was sequenced was CD4+ T cells from PBMCs. The receptors come from a human donor with multiple sclerosis.

This chain links TRBV5-6 with TRBJ2-7; D is tentatively TRBD1 or TRBD2 (6 bases each). The CDR3 consists of 15 residues. CDR1 is SGHDT, CDR2 YYEEEE, per germline. Trimming took 4 bases from V and 3 from J, leaving 17 bases between them. The CDR3 protein is CASSPPRRGHYEQYF. CDR3 nucleotide sequence: TGTGCCAGCAGCCCCCCGAGGAGGGGACACTACGAGCAGTACTTC.

The chain carries TRBV29-1 and TRBJ2-7, with 10 bases that match TRBD1. This CDR3 comprises 15 residues. Per the germline V gene, CDR1 is SQVTM and CDR2 is ANQGSEA. V gave up 3 bases and J gave up 7 bases; unmatched junction bases: 12. The chain's CDR3 is CSVDIVGTGVFEQYF. The CDR3 DNA follows: TGCAGCGTTGATATCGTAGGGACAGGGGTTTTTGAGCAGTACTTC.

V usage is TRBV7-8 and J usage is TRBJ2-1; TRBD2 matches 7 bases. The CDR3 has 14 residues. The ends lost 2 bases at V and 6 bases at J; junction bases unmatched: 4. Germline V lookup: CDR1 SGHVS, CDR2 FQNEAQ. CDR3: CASSLTGLRNEQFF. For the CDR3, the DNA is TGTGCCAGCAGCTTAACGGGACTACGCAATGAGCAGTTCTTC.

The chain uses TRBV20-1 and TRBJ1-1, with 9 bases aligning to TRBD1. CDR1 is DFQATT and CDR2 is SNEGSKA in the germline V gene (reference sequence). This CDR3 has 13 amino acids. V was clipped by 6 bases and J by 1 base; unmatched bases: 3. The CDR3 region is CSAKTGGNTEAFF. The CDR3 bases are TGCAGTGCCAAGACAGGGGGGAACACTGAAGCTTTCTTT.

This rearrangement joins TRBV28 to TRBJ2-4; no definite D call. Germline V gene lookup returns CDR1 MDHEN and CDR2 SYDVKM. Trimming shortened V by 2 bases and J by 5 bases, and 7 bases separated the two germline ends. There are 13 residues in the CDR3. CDR3 sequence reads: CASSLNLENIQYF. The DNA for the CDR3 is TGTGCCAGCAGTTTAAATCTTGAAAACATTCAGTACTTC.

The J gene is TRBJ2-7, the V gene TRBV28, with D unresolved. Germline CDR1 reads MDHEN; CDR2 reads SYDVKM. The CDR3 is made up of 12 amino acids. Trimming took off 6 bases at V and 2 bases at J, with 8 bases between the two ends. The CDR3 protein is CASRGLTYEQYF. The DNA for the CDR3 is TGTGCCAGCAGAGGGTTGACCTACGAGCAGTACTTC.

The chain employs TRBV27 and TRBJ2-7; TRBD1 matches 7 bases. CDR3 length: 13 residues. V was pared by 4 bases and J by 12 bases, with 12 bases of the junction left unmatched. Germline V gene lookup returns CDR1 MNHEY and CDR2 SMNVEV (reference sequence). The CDR3 loop reads CASSSGTASIMYF. The CDR3 nucleotides are TGTGCCAGCAGTTCCGGGACAGCATCGATTATGTACTTC.